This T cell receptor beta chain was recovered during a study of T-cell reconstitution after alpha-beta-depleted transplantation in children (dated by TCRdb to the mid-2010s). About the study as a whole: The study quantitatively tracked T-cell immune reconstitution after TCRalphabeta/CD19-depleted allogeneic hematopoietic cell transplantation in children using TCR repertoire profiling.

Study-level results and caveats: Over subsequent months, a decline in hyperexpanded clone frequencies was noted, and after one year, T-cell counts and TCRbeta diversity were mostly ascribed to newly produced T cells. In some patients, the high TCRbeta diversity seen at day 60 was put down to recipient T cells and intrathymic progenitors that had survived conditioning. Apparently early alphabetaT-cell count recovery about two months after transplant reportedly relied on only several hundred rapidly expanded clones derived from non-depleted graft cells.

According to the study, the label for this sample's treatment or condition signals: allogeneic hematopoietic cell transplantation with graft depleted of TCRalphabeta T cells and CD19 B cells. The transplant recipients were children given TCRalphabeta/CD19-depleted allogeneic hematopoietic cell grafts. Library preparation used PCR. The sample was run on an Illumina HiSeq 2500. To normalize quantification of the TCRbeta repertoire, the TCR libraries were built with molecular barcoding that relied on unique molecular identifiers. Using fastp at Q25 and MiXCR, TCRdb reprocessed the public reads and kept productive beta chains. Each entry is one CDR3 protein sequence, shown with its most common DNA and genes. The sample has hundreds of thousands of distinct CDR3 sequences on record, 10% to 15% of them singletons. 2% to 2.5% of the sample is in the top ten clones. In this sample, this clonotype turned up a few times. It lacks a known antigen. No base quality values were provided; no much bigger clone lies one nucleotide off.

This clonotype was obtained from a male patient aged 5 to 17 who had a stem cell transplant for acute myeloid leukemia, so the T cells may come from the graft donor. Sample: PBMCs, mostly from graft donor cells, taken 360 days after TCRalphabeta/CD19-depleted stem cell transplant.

The CDR3 protein is CAWSLGGSDTGELFF. The bases are TGTGCCTGGAGCCTAGGGGGTAGCGACACCGGGGAGCTGTTTTTT. The chain is encoded by TRBV30 joined to TRBJ2-2; the D gene is perhaps TRBD1, from 6 matching bases. Reading from cysteine to phenylalanine, the CDR3 counts 15 amino acids. Only the CDR3 DNA is retained, 45 bases long and in frame from the first base. The V and J ends are trimmed by 3 bases and 3 bases, leaving 14 bases between them. Per the germline V gene (reference sequence), GTSNPN is the CDR1 and SVGIG is the CDR2.